What follows are 13 T cell receptor beta chains derived from one specimen sequenced in a study of cytotoxic CD8 clonotypes in ibrutinib-treated CLL. Assay used: immunoSEQ multiplex PCR; TCRdb lists only in-frame clones, some missing. The sample has approximately 200,000 clones; about 72% are singletons. This specimen was PBMCs, taken after 24 months of ibrutinib treatment. The origin of the receptors is a human donor with chronic lymphocytic leukemia.

This clone has a single count. The J gene is TRBJ1-2, the V gene TRBV5-1, with 7 bases matching TRBD1. The CDR3 consists of 15 residues. Germline CDR1 reads SGHRS; CDR2 reads YFSETQ. The V segment lost 0 bases and the J segment 8 bases; nucleotides outside the gene matches: 10. This CDR3 reads CASSLDGQVFGGYTF. In DNA form, the CDR3 reads TGCGCCAGCAGCTTGGATGGACAGGTTTTTGGCGGCTACACCTTC. Full variable domain (outside the CDR3, taken from reference TRBV5-1 and TRBJ1-2): KAGVTQTPRYLIKTRGQQVTLSCSPISGHRSVSWYQQTPGQGLQFLFEYFSETQRNKGNFPGRFSGRQFSNSRSEMNVSTLELGDSALYLCASSLDGQVFGGYTFGSGTRLTVV.

The chain employs TRBV9 and TRBJ2-2; 12 nucleotides agree with TRBD2. This CDR3 comprises 16 residues. CDR1 and CDR2 from the germline V gene are SGDLS and YYNGEE. J gave up 1 base and V 4 bases, and 2 bases lay outside the gene matches. CDR3 amino acids: CASSSGLAGNTGELFF. The CDR3 bases are TGTGCCAGCAGCTCGGGACTAGCGGGGAACACCGGGGAGCTGTTTTTT.

This clone has only a few counts. The chain links TRBV10-3 to TRBJ1-5, with D uncertain. Looked up from germline, CDR1 is ENHRY and CDR2 is SYGVKD. The V gene lost 2 bases and the J gene lost 5 bases, with 10 bases spanning the gap. This CDR3 has 14 amino acids. The CDR3, as DNA: TGTGCCATCAGTGAGAGGCAGGCGGATCAGCCCCAGCATTTT. As protein: CAISERQADQPQHF.

The CDR3 region is CASSLDRGGIETQYF. CDR3 DNA sequence: TGTGCCAGCAGCTTAGATCGGGGTGGCATAGAGACCCAGTACTTC. The chain combines TRBV11-2 with TRBJ2-5; D is possibly TRBD2 (5 bases). The V and J ends lost 0 bases and 4 bases respectively, with 12 bases between them. The CDR3 covers 15 residues. Germline values: CDR1 SGHAT, CDR2 FQNNGV.

This clone has a handful of counts. The V and J genes are TRBV9 and TRBJ2-2; D call uncertain. Germline V gene sequence: CDR1 SGDLS, CDR2 YYNGEE. The CDR3 is 16 amino acids. V lost 4 bases to trimming and J lost 6 bases, with 19 bases between them. The CDR3 protein is CASSLQGRSSPGELFF. CDR3 DNA: TGTGCCAGCAGCCTTCAAGGACGGAGTTCCCCCGGGGAGCTGTTTTTT.

The J gene is TRBJ2-7, the V gene TRBV7-8; 9 positions match TRBD1. V lost 5 bases to trimming and J lost 2 bases; unmatched junction nucleotides: 10. This CDR3 spans 16 amino acids. Germline CDR1 and CDR2: SGHVS and FQNEAQ. The CDR3 here is CASSPTRTGVPYEQYF. The CDR3 nucleotides are TGTGCCAGCAGCCCAACGAGGACAGGGGTCCCCTACGAGCAGTACTTC.

V is TRBV7-9 and J is TRBJ2-1; tentative D call: TRBD2 (5 bases). CDR1 is SEHNR and CDR2 is FQNEAQ in the germline V gene (reference sequence). Trimming took off 5 bases at V and 9 bases at J, with 14 bases between the two ends. CDR3 size: 13 residues. CDR3 nucleotide sequence: TGTGCCAGCAGCATGGCATCGGGAAGTGAGCAGTTCTTC. Translating it yields CASSMASGSEQFF.

The genes are TRBV4-3 and TRBJ1-1; unclear D gene. Trimming pared 1 base from V and 3 bases from J, leaving 9 bases between. The CDR3 is 14 amino acids. CDR1 and CDR2 (germline): LGHNA, YSLEER. The CDR3 DNA sequence: TGCGCCAGCAGCCAAGGGGGTTCTTACACTGAAGCTTTCTTT. It encodes CASSQGGSYTEAFF.

This chain links TRBV7-9 with TRBJ2-2, with 9 bases matching TRBD2. The germline V gene has CDR1 SEHNR and CDR2 FQNEAQ (reference sequence). The length of the CDR3 is 13 residues. The trim removed 11 bases at V and 6 bases at J, leaving 7 bases unmatched. CDR3 nucleotides: TGTGCCGGAGGAGCGGGAGGCGCCGGGGAGCTGTTTTTT. It translates to CAGGAGGAGELFF.

The J gene is TRBJ2-6, the V gene TRBV5-4; D might be TRBD2 (6 bases). Trimming took 6 bases from V and 0 from J, leaving 22 bases between them. Germline loops: CDR1 SGHNT, CDR2 YYREEE (reference sequence). The CDR3 runs 19 residues. CDR3: CASMMGRDSPYSGANVLTF. The DNA for the CDR3 is TGTGCCAGCATGATGGGCAGGGACTCCCCATACTCTGGGGCCAACGTCCTGACTTTC.

The chain carries TRBV18 and TRBJ1-3; D possibly corresponds to TRBD1 (5 bases). The CDR3 covers 16 residues. The V and J ends lost 3 bases and 0 bases respectively, with 12 bases between them. The germline gives CDR1 KGHSH, CDR2 LQKENI. CDR3 amino acids: CASSPVADNSGNTIYF. In DNA, the CDR3 is TGTGCCAGCTCACCGGTAGCGGACAACTCTGGAAACACCATATATTTT.

The chain joins TRBV4-3 to TRBJ1-5; D remains ambiguous. V was trimmed by 0 bases and J by 1 base, leaving 4 bases between them. The V gene's germline CDR1 is LGHNA and CDR2 YSLEER. This CDR3 is 14 amino acids long. CDR3 sequence reads: CASSQDWSNQPQHF. CDR3 DNA sequence: TGCGCCAGCAGCCAAGATTGGAGCAATCAGCCCCAGCATTTT.

The CDR3 is CASSQATSGTDTQYF. CDR3 nucleotides: TGCGCCAGCAGCCAAGCTACGTCGGGCACAGATACGCAGTATTTT. This chain links TRBV4-3 with TRBJ2-3; D remains unclear. Germline V gives CDR1 LGHNA, CDR2 YSLEER. The CDR3 contains 15 residues. V was shortened by 1 base and J by 1 base, with 9 bases between the two germline ends.